This T cell receptor (beta chain) appears in the sequencing data of a study of identical twins. CDR3 length: 12 amino acids. After removal of 6 bases from V and 6 bases from J, the junction contained 4 bases not matched to a gene. Notes on the study in general: Monozygotic twins shared more out-of-frame TCR alpha than recombination models predicted. The more abundant beta clonotypes in cord blood had fewer insertions, and memory repertoires did not show this.

Details on this clonotype: The antigen is not known.

A single record per CDR3 protein comes from TCRdb applying MiXCR to the 5' RACE reads. The sample lists around 490,000 distinct CDR3 sequences; about a fifth were seen once. The same data also contributed to another study, on yellow fever vaccine responses in identical twins.

The sequence was obtained from a woman aged 18-29 years in good health. The chain joins TRBV12-3 or TRBV12-4 to TRBJ2-7, with 8 bases identical to TRBD1. The specimen sequenced was CD4+ T cells sorted from blood. In DNA form, the CDR3 reads TGTGCCAGCAGGGGGACAGGTTTCGAGCAGTACTTC. Amino acids: CASRGTGFEQYF.